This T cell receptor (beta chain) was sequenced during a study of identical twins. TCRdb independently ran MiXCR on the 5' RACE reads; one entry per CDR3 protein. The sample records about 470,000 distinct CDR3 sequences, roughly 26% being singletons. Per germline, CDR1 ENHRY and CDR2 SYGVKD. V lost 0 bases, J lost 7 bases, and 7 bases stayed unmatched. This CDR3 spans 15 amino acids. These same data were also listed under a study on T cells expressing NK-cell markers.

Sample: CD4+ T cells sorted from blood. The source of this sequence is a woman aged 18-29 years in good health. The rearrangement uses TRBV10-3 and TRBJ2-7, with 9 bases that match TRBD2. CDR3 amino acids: CAISESVLAGSEQYF. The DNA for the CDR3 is TGTGCCATCAGTGAGTCGGTTCTAGCGGGAAGTGAGCAGTACTTC.